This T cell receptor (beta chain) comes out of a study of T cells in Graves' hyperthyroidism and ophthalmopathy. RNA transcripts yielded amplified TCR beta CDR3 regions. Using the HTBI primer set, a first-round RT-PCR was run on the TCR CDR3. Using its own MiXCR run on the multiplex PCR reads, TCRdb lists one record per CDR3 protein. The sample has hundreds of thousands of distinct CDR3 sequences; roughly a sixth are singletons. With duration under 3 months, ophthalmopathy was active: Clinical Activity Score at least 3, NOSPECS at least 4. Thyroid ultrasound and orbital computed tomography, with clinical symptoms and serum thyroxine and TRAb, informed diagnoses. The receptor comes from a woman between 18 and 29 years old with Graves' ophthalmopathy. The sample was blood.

Here the CDR3 reads CASGQWGNTEAFF. Here the CDR3 DNA reads TGTGCCAGTGGGCAGTGGGGGAACACTGAAGCTTTCTTT. The chain combines TRBV19 with TRBJ1-1; D uncertain. The CDR3 extends over 13 amino acids. V shed 8 bases and J shed 1 base, with 11 bases lying between them. Germline V gives CDR1 LNHDA, CDR2 SQIVND (reference sequence).